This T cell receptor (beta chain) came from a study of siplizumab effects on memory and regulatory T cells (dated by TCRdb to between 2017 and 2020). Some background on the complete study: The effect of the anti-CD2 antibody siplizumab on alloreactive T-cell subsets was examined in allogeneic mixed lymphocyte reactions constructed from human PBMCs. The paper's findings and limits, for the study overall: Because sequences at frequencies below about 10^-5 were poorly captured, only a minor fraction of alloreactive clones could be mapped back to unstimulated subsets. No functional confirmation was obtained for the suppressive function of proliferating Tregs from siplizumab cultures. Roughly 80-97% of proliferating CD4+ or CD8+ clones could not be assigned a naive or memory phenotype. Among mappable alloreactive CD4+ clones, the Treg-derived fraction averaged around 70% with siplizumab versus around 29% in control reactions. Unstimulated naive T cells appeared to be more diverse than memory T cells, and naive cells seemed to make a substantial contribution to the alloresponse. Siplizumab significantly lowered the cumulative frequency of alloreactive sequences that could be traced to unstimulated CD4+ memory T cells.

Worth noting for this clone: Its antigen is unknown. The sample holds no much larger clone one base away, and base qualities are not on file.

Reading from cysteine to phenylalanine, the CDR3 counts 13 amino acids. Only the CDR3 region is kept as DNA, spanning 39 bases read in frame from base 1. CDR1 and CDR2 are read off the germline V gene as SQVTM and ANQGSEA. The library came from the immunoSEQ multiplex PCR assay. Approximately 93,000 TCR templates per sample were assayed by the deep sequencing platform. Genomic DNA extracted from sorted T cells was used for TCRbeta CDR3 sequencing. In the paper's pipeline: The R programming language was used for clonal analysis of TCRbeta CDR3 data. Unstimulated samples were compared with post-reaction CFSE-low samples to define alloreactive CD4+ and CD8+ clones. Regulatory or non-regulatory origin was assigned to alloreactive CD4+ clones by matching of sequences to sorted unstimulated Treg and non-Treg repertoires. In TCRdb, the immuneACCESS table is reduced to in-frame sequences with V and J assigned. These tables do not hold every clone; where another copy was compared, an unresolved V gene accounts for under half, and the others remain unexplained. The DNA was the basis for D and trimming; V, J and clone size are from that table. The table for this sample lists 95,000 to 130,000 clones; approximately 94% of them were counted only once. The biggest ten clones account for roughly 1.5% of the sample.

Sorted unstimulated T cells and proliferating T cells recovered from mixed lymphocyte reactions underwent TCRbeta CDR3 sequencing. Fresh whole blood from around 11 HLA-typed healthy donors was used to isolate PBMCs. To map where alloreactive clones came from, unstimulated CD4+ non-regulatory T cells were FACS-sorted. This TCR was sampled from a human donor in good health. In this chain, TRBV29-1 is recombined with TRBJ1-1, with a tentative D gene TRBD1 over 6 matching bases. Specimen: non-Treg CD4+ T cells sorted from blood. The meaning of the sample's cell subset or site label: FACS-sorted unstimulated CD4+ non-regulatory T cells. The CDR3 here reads CSVRGLANTEAFF. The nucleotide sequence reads TGCAGTGTCAGGGGTCTCGCGAACACTGAAGCTTTCTTT.